This passage covers 13 T cell receptor beta chains from one sample sequenced in a study of T cells in Graves' hyperthyroidism and ophthalmopathy. RNA transcripts provided the source from which TCR beta CDR3 regions were amplified. The TCR CDR3 was amplified in a first-round RT-PCR using the HTBI primer set. Each CDR3 protein is one row after TCRdb ran MiXCR on the multiplex PCR reads. The top ten clones hold around 20% of a sample with some 400,000 distinct CDR3 sequences, approximately 13% of them seen once. The sample comprised blood. Receptors originate from a young man with Graves' hyperthyroidism that later progressed to Graves' ophthalmopathy.

The V and J genes are TRBV12-3 or TRBV12-4 and TRBJ2-1; D perhaps matches TRBD2 (5 bases). The CDR3 has 14 residues. V was pared by 1 base and J by 7 bases, with 11 bases between. CDR3 coding DNA: TGTGCCAGCAGTTTAGTGCCGGGGTTTAATGAGCAGTTCTTC. This codes for CASSLVPGFNEQFF.

The V gene is TRBV5-5, the J gene TRBJ2-1; D might be TRBD1 (6 bases). The length of the CDR3 is 15 residues. V was trimmed by 2 bases and J by 2 bases, leaving 11 bases between them. Germline lookup yields CDR1 SGHKS and CDR2 YYEKEE (reference sequence). The CDR3 spells CASSLLGDTYNEQFF. CDR3 DNA: TGTGCCAGCAGCTTACTAGGGGACACCTACAATGAGCAGTTCTTC.

This chain connects TRBV7-2 to TRBJ2-2, with unresolved D. Between the trimmed V and J ends, which lost 5 bases and 9 bases, there was a span of 10 bases. The germline CDR1 and CDR2 sequences are SGHTA and FQGNSA. The CDR3 is 12 residues long. Here the CDR3 DNA reads TGTGCCAGCAGCCACTTGGGCCGGGAGCTGTTTTTT. Translated: CASSHLGRELFF.

This clonotype was counted at least ten times. V and J are TRBV28 and TRBJ1-5; TRBD1 might be the D (6 bases). The length of the CDR3 is 15 residues. Per the germline V gene, CDR1 is MDHEN and CDR2 is SYDVKM. Trimming pared 7 bases from V and 7 bases from J, leaving 20 bases between. In nucleotides, the CDR3 is TGTGCCAGCACCACGAGAGGGGGTATAGGACAGCCCCAGCATTTT. It specifies CASTTRGGIGQPQHF.

This clonotype has ten or more counts. The chain employs TRBV7-9 and TRBJ2-3; TRBD2 matches at 7 bases. The CDR3 has 15 amino acids. Germline loops: CDR1 SEHNR, CDR2 FQNEAQ (reference sequence). With V trimmed by 5 bases and J by 4 bases, 9 bases remained unmatched. The DNA for the CDR3 is TGTGCCAGCAGCGCCTTGGGGGGGATGGCAGATACGCAGTATTTT. Translating gives CASSALGGMADTQYF. Based on the CDR3 plus reference TRBV7-9 and TRBJ2-3, the full variable domain is DTGVSQNPRHKITKRGQNVTFRCDPISEHNRLYWYRQTLGQGPEFLTYFQNEAQLEKSRLLSDRFSAERPKGSFSTLEIQRTEQGDSAMYLCASSALGGMADTQYFGPGTRLTVL.

This clonotype was observed a handful of times. This CDR3 reads CASSYSRGGHTGELFF. CDR3 DNA: TGTGCCAGCAGTTACTCACGGGGGGGCCACACCGGGGAGCTGTTTTTT. V gene TRBV6-5 combines with J gene TRBJ2-2; 8 positions match TRBD2. J was trimmed by 3 bases and V by 0 bases; bases with no gene match: 3. The CDR3 extends over 16 amino acids. Germline CDR1 MNHEY, CDR2 SVGAGI.

This clonotype was recorded many times. V gene TRBV7-2 combines with J gene TRBJ2-2; D unclear. The ends were cut back, 7 bases at V and 7 bases at J, with 7 bases in the middle. The CDR3 consists of 11 residues. Germline CDR1 is SGHTA and CDR2 is FQGNSA. The CDR3 bases are TGTGCCAGCACCCCGGGCGGGGAGCTGTTTTTT. Translating it yields CASTPGGELFF.

Many counts were recorded for this clonotype. The chain employs TRBV5-1 and TRBJ1-4, with 8 bases matching TRBD1. V shed 4 bases and J 8 bases; nucleotides not matched to a gene: 10. This CDR3 has 15 amino acids. Germline CDR1 SGHRS, CDR2 YFSETQ. The chain's CDR3 is CASSRSDRALEKLFF. The CDR3 region has the DNA TGCGCCAGCAGCCGATCGGACAGGGCCCTAGAAAAACTGTTTTTT.

This clonotype was observed a few times. The CDR3 reads CASRGYNYEQYF. For the CDR3, the DNA is TGTGCCAGCAGAGGGTACAACTACGAGCAGTACTTC. The gene calls are TRBV25-1 and TRBJ2-7; no clear D. V was cut by 6 bases and J by 3 bases, with 9 bases left in between. The CDR3 runs to 12 residues. CDR1 MGHDK and CDR2 SYGVNS come from the germline V gene.

This chain connects TRBV5-1 to TRBJ2-7; possibly TRBD1 or TRBD2 for D (7 bases each). From germline, CDR1 is SGHRS and CDR2 YFSETQ. V was pared by 2 bases and J by 2 bases, with 17 bases between. The length of the CDR3 is 16 residues. The CDR3 DNA is TGCGCCAGCAGCTTAGGGAGGGGGACAGATCCCTACGAGCAGTACTTC. It codes for CASSLGRGTDPYEQYF.

The chain recombines TRBV6-1 with TRBJ1-5; D possibly corresponds to TRBD1 (5 bases). The ends were cut back, 6 bases at V and 6 bases at J, with 18 bases in the middle. The V gene's germline CDR1 is MNHNS and CDR2 SASEGT. This CDR3 has 15 amino acids. CDR3 DNA: TGTGCCAGCAGCCGGGGGGGTTGGGGAGGTCAGCCCCAGCATTTT. Translated, it gives CASSRGGWGGQPQHF.

In this sample, this clonotype turned up many times. The rearrangement joins TRBV6-1 to TRBJ2-7, with no clear D. In germline, CDR1 is MNHNS, CDR2 SASEGT. Trimming took off 7 bases at V and 0 bases at J, with 13 bases between the two ends. The CDR3 is 14 residues long. In DNA form, the CDR3 reads TGTGCCAGCACCGTCGACCGCGGCTCCTACGAGCAGTACTTC. It is translated as CASTVDRGSYEQYF.

The rearrangement links TRBV12-3 or TRBV12-4 to TRBJ1-3, with a possible D match to TRBD1 (5 bases). V lost 10 bases, J lost 2 bases, and 12 bases lay in between. This CDR3 comprises 13 residues. As DNA, the CDR3 is TGTGCCACCGGGACGCAGACTGGAAACACCATATATTTT. Protein product: CATGTQTGNTIYF.